This entry is about one TCR beta chain. Its antigen is as yet unknown. There are 13 residues in the CDR3. CDR1 is MNHNY, CDR2 SVGAGI, per germline (reference sequence). V was pared by 7 bases and J by 6 bases, with 16 bases between. Relapses following autologous stem cell transplantation were seen in all patients, with brentuximab vedotin exposure varying. Assay used: immunoSEQ multiplex PCR; TCRdb lists only in-frame clones, some missing. The profile shows some 90,000 clones, over 90% of them singletons. This record comes from a study of PD-1 blockade in classical Hodgkin lymphoma. For the study at large: Nivolumab was administered to patients intravenously at 3 mg/kg every 2 weeks.

Study conclusions and caveats: Baseline diversity resembling that of newly diagnosed patients was seen in complete responders. According to reports, newly diagnosed patients had lower baseline TCR diversity than healthy donors, and relapsed/refractory patients had lower baseline TCR diversity still.

This receptor was taken from a human donor with classical Hodgkin lymphoma. The sample was peripheral blood mononuclear cells (PBMCs), taken before the second cycle of nivolumab. This sequence joins TRBV6-6 and TRBJ2-7, with unresolved D. The CDR3 loop reads CASTRKRQLEQYF. CDR3 DNA sequence: TGTGCCAGCACTCGGAAAAGGCAGCTCGAGCAGTACTTC.